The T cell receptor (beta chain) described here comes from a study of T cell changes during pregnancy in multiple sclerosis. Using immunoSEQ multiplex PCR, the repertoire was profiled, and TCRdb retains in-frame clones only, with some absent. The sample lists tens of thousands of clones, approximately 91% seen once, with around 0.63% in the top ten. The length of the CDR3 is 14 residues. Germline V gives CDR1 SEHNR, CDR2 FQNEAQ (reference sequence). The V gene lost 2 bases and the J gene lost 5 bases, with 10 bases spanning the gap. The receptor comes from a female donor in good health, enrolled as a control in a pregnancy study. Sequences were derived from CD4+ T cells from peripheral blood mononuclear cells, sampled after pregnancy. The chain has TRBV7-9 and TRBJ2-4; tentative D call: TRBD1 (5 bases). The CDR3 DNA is TGTGCCAGCAGCTTACAGGGTATCCAAAACATTCAGTACTTC. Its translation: CASSLQGIQNIQYF.